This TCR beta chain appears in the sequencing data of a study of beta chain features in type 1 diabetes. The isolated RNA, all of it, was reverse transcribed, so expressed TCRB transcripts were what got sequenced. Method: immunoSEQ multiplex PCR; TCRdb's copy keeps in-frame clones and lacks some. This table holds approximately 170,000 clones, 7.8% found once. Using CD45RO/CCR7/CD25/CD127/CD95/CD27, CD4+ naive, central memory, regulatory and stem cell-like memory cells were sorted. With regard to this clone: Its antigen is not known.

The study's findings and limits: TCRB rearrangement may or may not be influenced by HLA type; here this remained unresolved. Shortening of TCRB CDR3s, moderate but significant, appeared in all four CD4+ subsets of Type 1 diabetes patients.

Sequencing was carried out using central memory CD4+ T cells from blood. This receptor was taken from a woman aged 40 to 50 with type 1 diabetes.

The CDR3 nucleotides are TGTGCCAGTACCCCGACAGGGAGGTACGAGCAGTACTTC. Protein: CASTPTGRYEQYF. The chain combines TRBV19 with TRBJ2-7; weak D call: TRBD1 (7 bases). In germline, CDR1 is LNHDA, CDR2 SQIVND (reference sequence). The length of the CDR3 is 13 residues. Trimming shortened V by 7 bases and J by 4 bases, and 14 bases separated the two germline ends.